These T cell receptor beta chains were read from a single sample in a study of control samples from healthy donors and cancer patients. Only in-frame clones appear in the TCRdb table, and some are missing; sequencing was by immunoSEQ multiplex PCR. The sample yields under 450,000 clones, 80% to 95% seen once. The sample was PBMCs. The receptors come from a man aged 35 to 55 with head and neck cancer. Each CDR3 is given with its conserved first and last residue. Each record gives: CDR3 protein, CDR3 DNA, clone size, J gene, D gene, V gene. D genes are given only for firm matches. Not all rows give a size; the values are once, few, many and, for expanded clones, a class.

CDR3: CASSQDIEETQYF
DNA: TGCGCCAGCAGCCAAGATATTGAAGAGACCCAGTACTTC
size: -
J: TRBJ2-5
D: -
V: TRBV4-3

CDR3: CASSQLGAPAYGYTF
DNA: TGCGCCAGCAGCCAATTAGGGGCGCCAGCCTATGGCTACACCTTC
size: -
J: TRBJ1-2
D: -
V: TRBV4-1

CDR3: CASNSYGQLNEKLFF
DNA: TGTGCCAGCAACTCATACGGACAGCTTAATGAAAAACTGTTTTTT
size: -
J: TRBJ1-4
D: -
V: TRBV11-2

CDR3: CASSQRGYGTIYF
DNA: TGTGCCAGCAGCCAACGGGGATATGGCACCATATATTTT
size: once
J: TRBJ1-3
D: -
V: TRBV7-2

CDR3: CASSQVAPGNIQYF
DNA: TGCGCCAGCAGCCAAGTAGCCCCAGGAAACATTCAGTACTTC
size: -
J: TRBJ2-4
D: -
V: TRBV4-1

CDR3: CATSRGGSDTQYF
DNA: TGTGCCACCAGCAGAGGGGGGTCAGATACGCAGTATTTT
size: -
J: TRBJ2-3
D: -
V: TRBV15

CDR3: CASSRSGGQETQYF
DNA: TGTGCCAGCAGCCGGAGCGGGGGACAAGAGACCCAGTACTTC
size: -
J: TRBJ2-5
D: TRBD2
V: TRBV7-3

CDR3: CATSRDGQGNQPQHF
DNA: TGTGCCACCAGCAGAGATGGTCAGGGAAATCAGCCCCAGCATTTT
size: -
J: TRBJ1-5
D: -
V: TRBV15

CDR3: CASSEEGLGNTEAFF
DNA: TGTGCCAGCAGTGAAGAGGGGTTAGGGAACACTGAAGCTTTCTTT
size: -
J: TRBJ1-1
D: -
V: TRBV2

CDR3: CASSRTGQIGTEAFF
DNA: TGTGCCAGTAGCCGTACGGGACAAATCGGCACTGAAGCTTTCTTT
size: -
J: TRBJ1-1
D: -
V: TRBV19

CDR3: CASASNQPQHF
DNA: TGTGCCAGCGCTAGCAATCAGCCCCAGCATTTT
size: -
J: TRBJ1-5
D: -
V: TRBV28

CDR3: CASSSTTGGNIQYF
DNA: TGTGCCAGCAGCTCAACGACAGGGGGGAACATTCAGTACTTC
size: -
J: TRBJ2-4
D: TRBD1
V: TRBV11-3

CDR3: CASSERSGDTGELFF
DNA: TGTGCCAGCAGTGAAAGGTCGGGGGACACCGGGGAGCTGTTTTTT
size: -
J: TRBJ2-2
D: -
V: TRBV2

CDR3: CAISESTAGGNTEAFF
DNA: TGTGCCATCAGTGAGTCGACTGCCGGGGGAAACACTGAAGCTTTCTTT
size: -
J: TRBJ1-1
D: -
V: TRBV10-3

CDR3: CAISVGLAVTYEQYF
DNA: TGTGCCATCAGTGTAGGACTAGCGGTAACCTACGAGCAGTACTTC
size: -
J: TRBJ2-7
D: TRBD2
V: TRBV10-3

CDR3: CASRSGEPSSYNEQFF
DNA: TGTGCCAGCAGGTCGGGGGAACCAAGCTCCTACAATGAGCAGTTCTTC
size: -
J: TRBJ2-1
D: -
V: TRBV5-5

CDR3: CASSLAEAAEAFF
DNA: TGTGCCAGCAGCTTAGCGGAGGCGGCTGAAGCTTTCTTT
size: -
J: TRBJ1-1
D: -
V: TRBV7-2

CDR3: CASSSGTGISEKLFF
DNA: TGTGCCAGCAGTTCCGGGACAGGGATTAGTGAAAAACTGTTTTTT
size: -
J: TRBJ1-4
D: TRBD1
V: TRBV6-2/TRBV6-3

CDR3: CASSLASSGGRDTQYF
DNA: TGCGCCAGCAGCTTGGCTTCTAGCGGGGGCCGAGATACGCAGTATTTT
size: -
J: TRBJ2-3
D: TRBD2
V: TRBV5-1

CDR3: CASEPGQGYEQYF
DNA: TGTGCCAGCGAACCGGGACAGGGCTACGAGCAGTACTTC
size: -
J: TRBJ2-7
D: TRBD1
V: TRBV25-1

CDR3: CASRTLQEAFF
DNA: TGTGCCAGCAGAACCCTACAGGAAGCTTTCTTT
size: -
J: TRBJ1-1
D: -
V: TRBV12-3/TRBV12-4

CDR3: CASTPTGRGSPLHF
DNA: TGTGCCAGCACCCCGACAGGGAGAGGTTCACCCCTCCACTTT
size: -
J: TRBJ1-6
D: TRBD1
V: TRBV3-1/TRBV3-2